These T cell receptor beta chains were read from a single sample in a study of radiotherapy plus CTLA-4 blockade in lung cancer. Clones were read by immunoSEQ multiplex PCR, and TCRdb kept only the in-frame ones, dropping some. The repertoire includes tens of thousands of clones, more than 80% of them detected once, and approximately 0.73% sits in the top ten. This sample comprised peripheral blood, obtained from a patient treated with radiotherapy plus ipilimumab. These receptors all come from a human donor with non-small cell lung cancer who had stable disease on radiotherapy plus ipilimumab. CDR3s include the opening cysteine and the closing phenylalanine or tryptophan.

j_gene: TRBJ2-3
v_gene: TRBV7-3
CDR3aa: CASSPGLAGGLFGTDTQYF

j_gene: TRBJ1-2
v_gene: TRBV27
CDR3aa: CASSSQPDREWNGYTF

j_gene: TRBJ1-2
v_gene: TRBV28
CDR3aa: CASSQAGTGGYGYTF

j_gene: TRBJ2-6
v_gene: TRBV28
CDR3aa: CASSTRDRPSGANVLTF

j_gene: TRBJ1-1
v_gene: TRBV5-4
CDR3aa: CATHAGQGREAFF

j_gene: TRBJ1-2
v_gene: TRBV2
CDR3aa: CASSGQGSYGYTF

j_gene: TRBJ1-1
v_gene: TRBV5-1
CDR3aa: CASSWQGALDSTEAFF

j_gene: TRBJ2-7
v_gene: TRBV7-2
CDR3aa: CASSLDVGEQYF

j_gene: TRBJ2-7
v_gene: TRBV4-1
CDR3aa: CASSQEPLGPSVYEQYF

j_gene: TRBJ2-1
v_gene: TRBV21-1
CDR3aa: CASSNSRREGLNHEQFF

j_gene: TRBJ1-5
v_gene: TRBV6-1
CDR3aa: CASSEARNQPQHF

j_gene: TRBJ1-1
v_gene: TRBV30
CDR3aa: CAWSLEGARSTEAFF

j_gene: TRBJ2-1
v_gene: TRBV29-1
CDR3aa: CRGTSGRIHEQFF

j_gene: TRBJ2-7
v_gene: TRBV5-1
CDR3aa: CASSSERGPSDEQYF

j_gene: TRBJ2-1
v_gene: TRBV27
CDR3aa: CASSFNGINNEQFF

j_gene: TRBJ1-2
v_gene: TRBV6-5
CDR3aa: CASRGGVGYGYTF

j_gene: TRBJ1-2
v_gene: TRBV6-1
CDR3aa: CASARGASNYGYTF

j_gene: TRBJ2-7
v_gene: TRBV7-6
CDR3aa: CASSPPYGTGEYEQYF

j_gene: TRBJ1-1
v_gene: TRBV19
CDR3aa: CASSPQLTGGQDTEAFF

j_gene: TRBJ2-5
v_gene: TRBV6-1
CDR3aa: CASKFRGSFQETQYF

j_gene: TRBJ1-2
v_gene: TRBV7-9
CDR3aa: CASAEGAYGYTF

j_gene: TRBJ1-2
v_gene: TRBV11-2
CDR3aa: CASSLPGSLYGYTF

j_gene: TRBJ2-3
v_gene: TRBV18
CDR3aa: CASSGVPDTQYF

j_gene: TRBJ2-2
v_gene: TRBV7-8
CDR3aa: CASSLQGTNTGELFF

j_gene: TRBJ2-1
v_gene: TRBV7-8
CDR3aa: CASSLELAGASEQFF

j_gene: TRBJ2-7
v_gene: TRBV18
CDR3aa: CASSPVGPSYEQYF

j_gene: TRBJ1-6
v_gene: TRBV18
CDR3aa: CASSPRPGREWNSPLHF

j_gene: TRBJ1-1
v_gene: TRBV7-6
CDR3aa: CASSLGQGLNTEAFF

j_gene: TRBJ1-4
v_gene: TRBV15
CDR3aa: CATSRDRRALATNEKLFF